This T cell receptor beta chain is drawn from a study of blood T cell repertoires in COVID-19 (dated by TCRdb to between 2020 and 2021). As for the study more broadly: The collaborator samples originated in the United States, Italy and Spain and spanned the acute and convalescent phases of COVID-19. HLA class I and class II types, where available, came from metadata supplied by the sample provider rather than from assay-based typing. The repertoires were released in a freely available public database meant as a resource for research on the immune response to SARS-CoV-2. The material from the prospective study consisted of cDNA or gDNA derived from T cells, B-cell-depleted T cells, or PBMCs. A de-identified subject ID, COVID-19 status, age in years and sex were almost always included in the sample metadata. Subjects who had been exposed to COVID-19, were actively infected with it, or had recovered from it provided the deeply sampled blood TCRbeta repertoires that made up the dataset. Samples came from the ongoing ImmuneRACE study (first 160 participants) plus 1,254 subjects from 6 global collaborators. What the work shows at the level of the full study, not this receptor alone: Clinical and demographic metadata were provided uncurated, with the amount varying by source and participant.

With respect to this clone: Its antigen remains unidentified. Nothing much larger sits one base from this clone, and base qualities are not available.

The germline V gene (reference sequence) yields SEHNR for CDR1 and FQNEAQ for CDR2. Taken from cysteine to phenylalanine, the CDR3 has 13 residues. The retained sequence is limited to the CDR3, 39 bases, with the frame set at the first base. Cut back by 5 bases and 7 bases, the V and J ends lie 9 bases apart. TCRbeta CDR3 regions were amplified from genomic DNA using the immunoSEQ Assay, a bias-controlled multiplex PCR. From the authors' description of their analysis: Nucleated cell counts per sample were estimated from amplification of reference gene primers within the assay. Sequence reads were collapsed and filtered to measure the absolute abundance of every unique TCRbeta CDR3 rearrangement. For each sample, productive Simpson clonality was calculated as the square root of Simpson's diversity index over productive rearrangements. As stored in TCRdb, this immuneACCESS dataset retains in-frame rearrangements with V and J assigned. A fraction of the clones does not appear; measured against another copy, unresolved V genes explain less than half of the discrepancy, and the remainder lacks a known reason. V, J and clone size were drawn from that table, and D and trimming were deduced from the DNA. The sample yields about 200,000 clones; roughly 80% were counted once. The ten largest clonotypes hold over 6.5% of the sample.

One collaborating source in Seattle enrolled patients while the patients were actively infected and followed the patients over time throughout the course of disease. Each collaborating institution followed its own protocols to collect whole blood in K2EDTA tubes. For TCRbeta analysis, collaborators shipped samples as frozen whole blood, isolated PBMCs, or DNA extracted from either of those sample types. The receptor was derived from a woman older than 75 with COVID-19, enrolled during active disease. Sequencing used peripheral blood. Rearrangement joined TRBV7-9 to TRBJ1-6; the D gene lacks a confident call. The CDR3 amino acid sequence is: CASSDGWNSPLHF. The nucleotide sequence is given as TGTGCCAGCAGCGACGGGTGGAATTCACCCCTCCACTTT.